This is a list of T cell receptor beta chains from one sample in a study of response to subunit inactivated influenza vaccine. TCRdb reanalysed the RT-PCR reads using MiXCR and keeps one entry per CDR3 protein. The data show 560,000 or so distinct CDR3 sequences, with roughly 8.2% seen just once and about an eighth held by the top ten. The sample in question was PBMCs from blood, obtained less than 30 months after vaccination. The receptors originated from a man between 50 and 69 years old who received an inactivated influenza vaccine. The CDR3 runs from the conserved cysteine through the conserved F or W. The D gene is left open where the match is weak. Expanded clones get a size class; other rows say once, few or many, or leave the size out.

cdr3_nt: TGTGCCACCAGTGACCCGACTCCCTATGGCTACACCTTC; cdr3_aa: CATSDPTPYGYTF; d_call: .; j_call: TRBJ1-2; v_call: TRBV24-1; clone_size: many
cdr3_nt: TGCGCCAGCAGCTTGGGGGGGGTATCGGAGCAGTACTTC; cdr3_aa: CASSLGGVSEQYF; d_call: .; j_call: TRBJ2-7; v_call: TRBV5-1; clone_size: few
cdr3_nt: TGCGCCAGCAGCCCGATAGGGGCCCGCAGCGAAGCTTTCTTT; cdr3_aa: CASSPIGARSEAFF; d_call: .; j_call: TRBJ1-1; v_call: TRBV5-1; clone_size: .
cdr3_nt: TGTGCCAGCAGTCGCGGGGGGGTGGGCACTGAAGCTTTCTTT; cdr3_aa: CASSRGGVGTEAFF; d_call: .; j_call: TRBJ1-1; v_call: TRBV12-3/TRBV12-4; clone_size: .
cdr3_nt: TGTGCCAGCAGCTTTGCCTCTAGCGGGAGTTCATATGAGCAGTTCTTC; cdr3_aa: CASSFASSGSSYEQFF; d_call: TRBD2; j_call: TRBJ2-1; v_call: TRBV5-6; clone_size: few
cdr3_nt: TGTGCCAGCAGCGTGGGACTAGCGGGAGACCGCTCCTACAATGAGCAGTTCTTC; cdr3_aa: CASSVGLAGDRSYNEQFF; d_call: TRBD2; j_call: TRBJ2-1; v_call: TRBV5-7; clone_size: many
cdr3_nt: TGTGCCAGCAGCCCCCTAGCGGGCCAACAGGAGCAGTTCTTC; cdr3_aa: CASSPLAGQQEQFF; d_call: TRBD2; j_call: TRBJ2-1; v_call: TRBV6-1; clone_size: many
cdr3_nt: TGTGCCAGCAGCCCGAATTCAGTGGACACCGGGGAGCTGTTTTTT; cdr3_aa: CASSPNSVDTGELFF; d_call: .; j_call: TRBJ2-2; v_call: TRBV7-2; clone_size: few
cdr3_nt: TGTGCCTGGAGTGGACTAGCGGGAGGCCGCAGCTACAATGAGCAGTTCTTC; cdr3_aa: CAWSGLAGGRSYNEQFF; d_call: TRBD2; j_call: TRBJ2-1; v_call: TRBV30; clone_size: .
cdr3_nt: TGCGCCAGCAGCTTCCTAGCGGGAGGGCCGCGGAATGAGCAGTTCTTC; cdr3_aa: CASSFLAGGPRNEQFF; d_call: TRBD2; j_call: TRBJ2-1; v_call: TRBV5-1; clone_size: .
cdr3_nt: TGTGCCAGCAGCCAGGGTTTTGGCTACACCTTC; cdr3_aa: CASSQGFGYTF; d_call: .; j_call: TRBJ1-2; v_call: TRBV27; clone_size: .
cdr3_nt: TGTGCCAGCAGCCAAGAGGGGACGGGAAATCAGCCCCAGCATTTT; cdr3_aa: CASSQEGTGNQPQHF; d_call: .; j_call: TRBJ1-5; v_call: TRBV4-2; clone_size: .
cdr3_nt: TGTGCCAGCAGCTTAGGCAGGAGCTACGAGCAGTACTTC; cdr3_aa: CASSLGRSYEQYF; d_call: .; j_call: TRBJ2-7; v_call: TRBV12-3/TRBV12-4; clone_size: medium-sized
cdr3_nt: TGCAGCGTTGGACGGACCGCAAAAGAGACCCAGTACTTC; cdr3_aa: CSVGRTAKETQYF; d_call: .; j_call: TRBJ2-5; v_call: TRBV29-1; clone_size: .
cdr3_nt: TGTGCCAGCGGGGGACAGGGTTATGGCTACACCTTC; cdr3_aa: CASGGQGYGYTF; d_call: TRBD1; j_call: TRBJ1-2; v_call: TRBV6-1; clone_size: .
cdr3_nt: TGCAGTGCTAGGGGACTAGCGGGACCCCGTCAGAATTCACCCACAGATACGCAGTATTTT; cdr3_aa: CSARGLAGPRQNSPTDTQYF; d_call: TRBD2; j_call: TRBJ2-3; v_call: TRBV20-1; clone_size: few
cdr3_nt: TGTGCCAGCAGCCCGACCGGGACGGTGAACACCGGGGAGCTGTTTTTT; cdr3_aa: CASSPTGTVNTGELFF; d_call: .; j_call: TRBJ2-2; v_call: TRBV7-2; clone_size: .
cdr3_nt: TGCGCCAGCAGCTTTGTCTCGACAAGATTTAATTCACCCCTCCACTTT; cdr3_aa: CASSFVSTRFNSPLHF; d_call: .; j_call: TRBJ1-6; v_call: TRBV5-1; clone_size: few
cdr3_nt: TGTGCCACCAGTGATTGGGGGCGGGGGCTCGCAGATACGCAGTATTTT; cdr3_aa: CATSDWGRGLADTQYF; d_call: .; j_call: TRBJ2-3; v_call: TRBV24-1; clone_size: .
cdr3_nt: TGTGCCAGCAGTATCACTAGCGGGGAGAACACCGGGGAGCTGTTTTTT; cdr3_aa: CASSITSGENTGELFF; d_call: TRBD2; j_call: TRBJ2-2; v_call: TRBV28; clone_size: few
cdr3_nt: TGTGCCAGCAGCTCGGCAATAGCGGCCCCGGTTTCACAGTTCTTC; cdr3_aa: CASSSAIAAPVSQFF; d_call: .; j_call: TRBJ2-1; v_call: TRBV7-2; clone_size: few
cdr3_nt: TGCAGTGCTTCCGACGGTAGCAATCAGCCCCAGCATTTT; cdr3_aa: CSASDGSNQPQHF; d_call: .; j_call: TRBJ1-5; v_call: TRBV20-1; clone_size: few
cdr3_nt: TGTGCCAGCAGCCAGGACAGTGTTCACGGCTACACCTTC; cdr3_aa: CASSQDSVHGYTF; d_call: .; j_call: TRBJ1-2; v_call: TRBV3-1; clone_size: few
cdr3_nt: TGTGCCAGCAGAATGGGACAGGCCAACTACGAGCAGTACTTC; cdr3_aa: CASRMGQANYEQYF; d_call: TRBD1; j_call: TRBJ2-7; v_call: TRBV12-3/TRBV12-4; clone_size: .
cdr3_nt: TGTGCCAGCAGTGACCAGCCCGCGGGCTACACCTTC; cdr3_aa: CASSDQPAGYTF; d_call: .; j_call: TRBJ1-2; v_call: TRBV6-1; clone_size: many
cdr3_nt: TGTGCCAGCAGCCCCGGGACAGGGGGGCTTGAAGCTTTCTTT; cdr3_aa: CASSPGTGGLEAFF; d_call: TRBD1; j_call: TRBJ1-1; v_call: TRBV12-3/TRBV12-4; clone_size: few
cdr3_nt: TGTGCCAGCAGTGGGGTCCAGGGGACCGGGGAGCTGTTTTTT; cdr3_aa: CASSGVQGTGELFF; d_call: .; j_call: TRBJ2-2; v_call: TRBV12-3/TRBV12-4; clone_size: .
cdr3_nt: TGTGCCAGCAGCCAAGAAGTGCGTGTTCAAGAGACCCAGTACTTC; cdr3_aa: CASSQEVRVQETQYF; d_call: .; j_call: TRBJ2-5; v_call: TRBV3-1; clone_size: many
cdr3_nt: TGCGCCAGCAGCCTAGCAGCCCCGACACAGGGCTACACCTTC; cdr3_aa: CASSLAAPTQGYTF; d_call: .; j_call: TRBJ1-2; v_call: TRBV4-3; clone_size: .